This is a list of T cell receptor beta chains from one sample in a study of cytotoxic CD8 clonotypes in ibrutinib-treated CLL. Some clones are missing from TCRdb's copy, which holds only in-frame ones; the method was immunoSEQ multiplex PCR. The top ten hold under 35% of the sample, which has 130,000 or so clones, around 77% seen once. Sequences were derived from PBMCs, sampled after 12 months of ibrutinib treatment. The source is a human donor with chronic lymphocytic leukemia. CDR3s include the opening cysteine and the closing phenylalanine or tryptophan.

TRBJ2-2,TRBV5-1,CASSGAAYRSGELFF
TRBJ1-5,TRBV10-3,CAISETGTGVSNQPQHF
TRBJ2-7,TRBV6-6,CASKAQVVSEQYF
TRBJ2-3,TRBV27,CASSRVLTDTQYF
TRBJ1-5,TRBV10-2,CASSEFNSNQPQHF
TRBJ2-7,TRBV6-1,CASSFDNRELIEQYF
TRBJ2-7,TRBV28,CASSLFIYTGRLSYEQYF
TRBJ2-7,TRBV7-8,CASSLTYSTYAVVTYEQYF
TRBJ1-4,TRBV28,CASSLWPTGDNEKLFF
TRBJ2-5,TRBV28,CASSPLAASQETQYF
TRBJ1-5,TRBV7-2,CASSLARGVNQPQHF
TRBJ1-3,TRBV14,CASSHYANTIYF
TRBJ1-4,TRBV5-4,CASSTNRGIDEKLFF
TRBJ2-2,TRBV6-5,CASSYLGHPNTGELFF
TRBJ1-4,TRBV5-1,CASSPGTGAVDEKLFF
TRBJ2-7,TRBV30,CAWSVRPGFEQYF
TRBJ1-5,TRBV6-1,CASTAWQGSNQPQHF
TRBJ2-7,TRBV28,CASSSQRRGEQYF
TRBJ1-1,TRBV29-1,CSVAEQPWGVRTEAFF
TRBJ2-5,TRBV4-1,CASSQSVQRAGALETQYF
TRBJ2-4,TRBV11-2,CASSLDRGNIQYF
TRBJ2-3,TRBV5-6,CASSRKTGDTQYF
TRBJ1-1,TRBV10-3,CAIRRANTEAFF
TRBJ1-5,TRBV18,CASSPPTDQPQHF
TRBJ2-5,TRBV19,CASNDGEGVETQYF
TRBJ2-7,TRBV5-5,CASSLLASVGYEQYF
TRBJ1-6,TRBV6-6,CASRQGPLFNSPLHF
TRBJ2-7,TRBV28,CASSRPLGQGPYEQYF
TRBJ1-4,TRBV7-9,CASSLAFEGLSNEKLFF
TRBJ2-3,TRBV29-1,CSVAVSDADTQYF
TRBJ2-1,TRBV5-1,CASSPQSWLAGLSSYNEQFF
TRBJ1-5,TRBV29-1,CSVGGTSNQPQHF
TRBJ2-6,TRBV18,CASSPDGWTGANVLTF
TRBJ1-2,TRBV7-2,CASMSFLLYGYTF
TRBJ2-7,TRBV7-9,CASSLGTGGVYEQYF
TRBJ1-6,TRBV9,CASSVTTWSKNSPLHF
TRBJ1-1,TRBV15,CATSSRTGTSTEAFF
TRBJ1-5,TRBV18,CASSPTGEAQPQHF
TRBJ1-6,TRBV11-2,CASSIRQAGSKPLHF
TRBJ1-1,TRBV6-5,CASSPYTNTEAFF
TRBJ2-7,TRBV5-6,CASSYAGPMDYEQYF
TRBJ2-7,TRBV6-1,CASSPPNYEQYF
TRBJ2-7,TRBV9,CASSLEGTSGYEQYF
TRBJ2-6,TRBV7-2,CASNDYSGANVLTF
TRBJ2-3,TRBV7-9,CASSLDGGSTDTQYF
TRBJ1-6,TRBV6-1,CASISGSSYNSPLHF
TRBJ1-2,TRBV28,CASTFAGGVYGYTF
TRBJ2-3,TRBV6-1,CASSEGYYFLDRYTDTQYF
TRBJ1-1,TRBV6-1,CASSDLGENTEAFF
TRBJ2-5,TRBV10-3,CASSLAGAQETQYF